What follows are 24 T cell receptor beta chains derived from one specimen sequenced in a study of cytotoxic CD8 clonotypes in ibrutinib-treated CLL. Assay used: immunoSEQ multiplex PCR; TCRdb lists only in-frame clones, some missing. In the table there are tens of thousands of clones, under 75% of which are singletons. The material was PBMCs, obtained after 12 months of ibrutinib treatment. These receptors all stem from a human donor with chronic lymphocytic leukemia.

This clone was counted a few times. The rearrangement links TRBV29-1 to TRBJ2-5; TRBD2 might be the D (6 bases). The CDR3 spans 15 residues. V was pared by 4 bases and J by 5 bases, with 20 bases between. From germline, CDR1 is SQVTM and CDR2 ANQGSEA. CDR3 sequence: CSVGRASGAMETQYF. The CDR3 DNA reads TGCAGCGTTGGGAGGGCTTCTGGGGCCATGGAGACCCAGTACTTC.

The gene calls are TRBV5-4 and TRBJ2-7; 7 nucleotides line up with TRBD1. V gave up 0 bases and J gave up 1 base; unmatched junction bases: 4. The CDR3 is made up of 15 amino acids. Germline CDR1 and CDR2: SGHNT and YYREEE (reference sequence). The CDR3 sequence: CASSLGQGLSYEQYF. The CDR3, as DNA: TGTGCCAGCAGCTTGGGACAGGGATTGTCCTACGAGCAGTACTTC.

The chain combines TRBV20-1 with TRBJ1-2; D is ambiguous. CDR1 and CDR2 (germline): DFQATT, SNEGSKA (reference sequence). The CDR3 is made up of 11 amino acids. Trimming left V 0 bases short and J 8 bases short, with 7 bases between. CDR3 in amino acids: CSAREMGGYTF. CDR3 bases: TGCAGTGCTAGAGAAATGGGCGGCTACACCTTC.

CDR3 sequence: CASSQVDLITYNEQFF. CDR3 nucleotides: TGCGCCAGCAGCCAAGTCGATCTCATCACCTACAATGAGCAGTTCTTC. The genes are TRBV4-1 and TRBJ2-1; no clear D gene. The germline V gene encodes CDR1 MGHRA and CDR2 YSYEKL. CDR3 length: 16 amino acids. V was clipped by 1 base and J by 2 bases, with 12 bases between them.

V usage is TRBV5-1 and J usage is TRBJ2-7; TRBD2 is a possible D gene (7 bases). The CDR3 totals 16 residues. The germline CDR1 and CDR2 sequences are SGHRS and YFSETQ. V was shortened by 2 bases and J by 7 bases, with 22 bases between the two germline ends. This CDR3 is CASSFGGGAPDREQYF. DNA for the CDR3: TGCGCCAGCAGCTTCGGAGGGGGGGCCCCAGATCGGGAGCAGTACTTC.

The table lists this clone with a few counts. The chain employs TRBV19 and TRBJ2-1; D tentatively reads TRBD1 or TRBD2 (7 bases each). The germline V and J ends were trimmed by 4 bases and 3 bases, with 22 bases remaining between them. Germline values: CDR1 LNHDA, CDR2 SQIVND (reference sequence). This CDR3 is built from 18 residues. CDR3 residues: CASSNQTTGTKIYNEQFF. Here the CDR3 DNA reads TGTGCCAGTAGTAACCAGACGACAGGGACTAAGATCTACAATGAGCAGTTCTTC.

This chain links TRBV5-1 with TRBJ1-5, with D maybe TRBD1 (5 bases). V dropped 4 bases and J dropped 5 bases, with 10 bases sitting between them. The CDR3 has 13 amino acids. Germline V gene sequence: CDR1 SGHRS, CDR2 YFSETQ. DNA for the CDR3: TGCGCCAGCAGCAGTGACAGTTATCAGCCCCAGCATTTT. This sequence encodes CASSSDSYQPQHF.

This chain links TRBV5-1 with TRBJ1-6; weak D call: TRBD1 (5 bases). V was trimmed by 6 bases and J by 8 bases, leaving 12 bases between them. This CDR3 comprises 13 residues. Germline V lookup: CDR1 SGHRS, CDR2 YFSETQ. The CDR3 DNA sequence: TGCGCCAGCAAGTCTGGGGACGATTCACCCCTCCACTTT. As protein: CASKSGDDSPLHF.

The chain is built from TRBV5-1 and TRBJ2-5; D might be TRBD2 (6 bases). Trimming removed 4 bases at V and 4 bases at J, with 14 bases between. The CDR3 runs 14 residues. Germline CDR1 and CDR2: SGHRS and YFSETQ. The CDR3 region has the DNA TGCGCCAGCAGCGACGGGACTGGGACAGAGACCCAGTACTTC. The encoded protein is CASSDGTGTETQYF.

The chain uses TRBV20-1 and TRBJ1-2, with TRBD1 identical over 7 bases. The CDR3 totals 11 residues. CDR1 and CDR2 (germline): DFQATT, SNEGSKA (reference sequence). The CDR3: CRGGFTYGYTF. CDR3 DNA: TGCAGAGGGGGCTTCACGTATGGCTACACCTTC.

Worth noting for this clone: This specimen includes other DNA sequences encoding the same CDR3. The rearrangement links TRBV18 to TRBJ1-2; D perhaps matches TRBD1 (5 bases). Per the germline V gene, CDR1 is KGHSH and CDR2 is LQKENI. The CDR3 totals 13 residues. V was trimmed by 0 bases and J by 8 bases, leaving 10 bases between them. For the CDR3, the DNA is TGTGCCAGCTCACCACCGACCAGGGACGGCTACACCTTC. Amino acids: CASSPPTRDGYTF.

V gene TRBV7-2 combines with J gene TRBJ2-7; 8 positions match TRBD2. V lost 3 bases and J lost 0; bases outside the gene matches: 10. The CDR3 runs to 17 residues. CDR1 SGHTA and CDR2 FQGNSA come from the germline V gene. CDR3: CASSFDPSGSSSYEQYF. In DNA form, the CDR3 reads TGTGCCAGCAGCTTTGATCCGAGCGGGAGTAGCTCCTACGAGCAGTACTTC.

The genes are TRBV7-2 and TRBJ1-6; possibly TRBD1 for D (6 bases). Germline-derived CDR1 and CDR2 are SGHTA and FQGNSA. Deletions cut 3 bases from V and 5 bases from J, with 8 bases between. The CDR3 loop spans 14 amino acids. The CDR3 nucleotides read TGTGCCAGCAGCTTGACAGGAAATAATTCACCCCTCCACTTT. The encoded protein is CASSLTGNNSPLHF.

The chain combines TRBV5-1 with TRBJ1-1; weak D call: TRBD1 (5 bases). Germline values: CDR1 SGHRS, CDR2 YFSETQ. The CDR3 sequence is 14 residues long. V lost 0 bases to trimming and J lost 1 base, with 7 bases between them. The CDR3: CASSLVQENTEAFF. CDR3 bases: TGCGCCAGCAGCTTGGTACAGGAGAACACTGAAGCTTTCTTT.

The chain is built from TRBV29-1 and TRBJ2-3, with D uncertain. V was shortened by 8 bases and J by 3 bases, with 21 bases between the two germline ends. Germline V lookup: CDR1 SQVTM, CDR2 ANQGSEA. The CDR3 contains 15 residues. CDR3: CSCCEAHDETDTQYF. The CDR3 nucleotides read TGCAGCTGTTGTGAAGCCCACGATGAAACAGATACGCAGTATTTT.

V and J are TRBV27 and TRBJ2-2, with D uncertain. V was clipped by 3 bases and J by 4 bases, with 6 bases between them. Germline V gene lookup returns CDR1 MNHEY and CDR2 SMNVEV (reference sequence). CDR3 size: 13 residues. The CDR3, as DNA: TGTGCCAGCAGTTTTCTGTCCACCGGGGAGCTGTTTTTT. Translating it yields CASSFLSTGELFF.

This clone was recorded once. The chain employs TRBV10-1 and TRBJ2-7; 7 bases fit TRBD1. Germline V gives CDR1 WNHNN, CDR2 SYGVQD (reference sequence). The CDR3 is made up of 22 amino acids. V shed 2 bases and J 0 bases; nucleotides not matched to a gene: 25. CDR3 nucleotide sequence: TGCGCCAGCAGTGAGCCTATAACGCCCGGACAGGAAGGAGAAACGAGCTCCTACGAGCAGTACTTC. This encodes CASSEPITPGQEGETSSYEQYF.

V gene TRBV14 combines with J gene TRBJ2-7; 10 nucleotides align to TRBD1. The V gene end was trimmed by 0 bases and the J gene end by 3 bases; junction bases not matched to a gene: 8. CDR1 and CDR2 (germline): SGHDN, FVKESK. The CDR3 loop spans 17 amino acids. Here the CDR3 DNA reads TGTGCCAGCAGCCAAGATCCTCCCGGGACAGGGGACTACGAGCAGTACTTC. Amino acids: CASSQDPPGTGDYEQYF.

J is TRBJ2-5 and V is TRBV7-9; TRBD1 matches at 9 bases. CDR1 SEHNR and CDR2 FQNEAQ come from the germline V gene (reference sequence). The CDR3 is 15 amino acids. Unmatched junction bases numbered 6, after V lost 4 bases and J lost 3 bases. The CDR3, as DNA: TGTGCCAGCAGCTCCCGACAGGGGGGAGAAGAGACCCAGTACTTC. Translating it yields CASSSRQGGEETQYF. The whole variable domain, filled in from reference TRBV7-9 and TRBJ2-5, reads DTGVSQNPRHKITKRGQNVTFRCDPISEHNRLYWYRQTLGQGPEFLTYFQNEAQLEKSRLLSDRFSAERPKGSFSTLEIQRTEQGDSAMYLCASSSRQGGEETQYFGPGTRLLVL.

Sample share makes this clone large. V is TRBV10-2 and J is TRBJ2-1; 7 bases agree with TRBD2. The germline V gene has CDR1 WSHSY and CDR2 SAAADI. With V trimmed by 2 bases and J by 4 bases, 14 bases remained unmatched. The CDR3 has 18 residues. Here the CDR3 DNA reads TGCGCCAGCAGTGAGAAGTTATGGAGGGAGGGCCCGTACAATGAGCAGTTCTTC. It encodes CASSEKLWREGPYNEQFF.

This clone was counted once. The genes are TRBV5-5 and TRBJ1-6, with a weak D call TRBD1 (6 bases). V was pared by 4 bases and J by 10 bases, with 18 bases between. The CDR3 is made up of 15 amino acids. Germline loops: CDR1 SGHKS, CDR2 YYEKEE (reference sequence). The CDR3 protein is CASSREGGSGSPLHF. The CDR3 region has the DNA TGTGCCAGCAGCCGTGAGGGGGGCTCGGGCTCACCCCTCCACTTT.

This sequence joins TRBV19 and TRBJ1-5; D gene uncertain. Between the trimmed V and J ends, which lost 4 bases and 5 bases, there was a span of 9 bases. The CDR3 sequence is 13 residues long. Germline values: CDR1 LNHDA, CDR2 SQIVND (reference sequence). CDR3: CASSTEFHQPQHF. The DNA for the CDR3 is TGTGCCAGTAGTACGGAATTCCATCAGCCCCAGCATTTT.

The V call is TRBV28, the J call TRBJ1-4; 8 positions agree with TRBD1. The V segment lost 5 bases and the J segment 0 bases; nucleotides outside the gene matches: 2. CDR3 length: 15 amino acids. Germline V gene data show CDR1 as MDHEN and CDR2 as SYDVKM. The DNA for the CDR3 is TGTGCCAGCAGTCCGACAGGGGCAACTAATGAAAAACTGTTTTTT. It translates to CASSPTGATNEKLFF. The complete variable domain, with remaining parts taken from reference TRBV28 and TRBJ1-4, reads DVKVTQSSRYLVKRTGEKVFLECVQDMDHENMFWYRQDPGLGLRLIYFSYDVKMKEKGDIPEGYSVSREKKERFSLILESASTNQTSMYLCASSPTGATNEKLFFGSGTQLSVL.

A remark on this clone: One junction end does not reproduce the germline sequence, and a read error may be involved. The V gene is TRBV7-3, the J gene TRBJ1-6; D uncertain. The CDR3 length is 13 residues. Germline V gives CDR1 SGHTA, CDR2 FQGTGA. The CDR3 DNA sequence: TGTGCCAGCAGCGTAACCTATAATTCACCCCTCCACTTT. The encoded protein is CASSVTYNSPLHF.